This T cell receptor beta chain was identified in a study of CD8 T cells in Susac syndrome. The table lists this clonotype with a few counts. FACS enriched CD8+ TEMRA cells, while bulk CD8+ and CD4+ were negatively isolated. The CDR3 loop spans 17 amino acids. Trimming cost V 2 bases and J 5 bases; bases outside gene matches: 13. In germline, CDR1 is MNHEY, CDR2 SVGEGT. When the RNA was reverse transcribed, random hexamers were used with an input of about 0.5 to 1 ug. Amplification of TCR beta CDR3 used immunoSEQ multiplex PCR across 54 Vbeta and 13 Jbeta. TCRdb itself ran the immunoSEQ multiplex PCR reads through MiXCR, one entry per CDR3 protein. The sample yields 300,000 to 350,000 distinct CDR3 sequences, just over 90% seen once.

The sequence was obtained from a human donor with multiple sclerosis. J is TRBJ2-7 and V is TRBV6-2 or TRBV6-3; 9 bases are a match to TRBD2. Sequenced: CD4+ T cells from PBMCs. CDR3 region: CASSYMTSGGVQDEQYF. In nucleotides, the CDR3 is TGTGCCAGCAGTTACATGACTAGCGGAGGGGTCCAGGACGAGCAGTACTTC.